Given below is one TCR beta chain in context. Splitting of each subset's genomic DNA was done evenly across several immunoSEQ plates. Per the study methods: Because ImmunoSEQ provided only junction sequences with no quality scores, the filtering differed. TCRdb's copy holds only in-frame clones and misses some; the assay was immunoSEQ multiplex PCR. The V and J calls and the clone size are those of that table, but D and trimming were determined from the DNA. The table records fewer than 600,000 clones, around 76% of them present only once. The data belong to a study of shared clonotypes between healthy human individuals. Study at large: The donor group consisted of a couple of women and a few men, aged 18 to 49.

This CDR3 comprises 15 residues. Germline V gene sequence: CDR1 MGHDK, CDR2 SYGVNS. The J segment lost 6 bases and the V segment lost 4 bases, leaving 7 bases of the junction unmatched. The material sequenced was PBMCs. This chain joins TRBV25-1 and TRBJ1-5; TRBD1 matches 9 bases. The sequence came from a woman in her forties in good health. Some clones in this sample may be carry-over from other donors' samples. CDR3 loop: CASSGGTGLIQPQHF. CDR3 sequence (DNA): TGTGCCAGCAGTGGTGGGACAGGGTTGATTCAGCCCCAGCATTTT.